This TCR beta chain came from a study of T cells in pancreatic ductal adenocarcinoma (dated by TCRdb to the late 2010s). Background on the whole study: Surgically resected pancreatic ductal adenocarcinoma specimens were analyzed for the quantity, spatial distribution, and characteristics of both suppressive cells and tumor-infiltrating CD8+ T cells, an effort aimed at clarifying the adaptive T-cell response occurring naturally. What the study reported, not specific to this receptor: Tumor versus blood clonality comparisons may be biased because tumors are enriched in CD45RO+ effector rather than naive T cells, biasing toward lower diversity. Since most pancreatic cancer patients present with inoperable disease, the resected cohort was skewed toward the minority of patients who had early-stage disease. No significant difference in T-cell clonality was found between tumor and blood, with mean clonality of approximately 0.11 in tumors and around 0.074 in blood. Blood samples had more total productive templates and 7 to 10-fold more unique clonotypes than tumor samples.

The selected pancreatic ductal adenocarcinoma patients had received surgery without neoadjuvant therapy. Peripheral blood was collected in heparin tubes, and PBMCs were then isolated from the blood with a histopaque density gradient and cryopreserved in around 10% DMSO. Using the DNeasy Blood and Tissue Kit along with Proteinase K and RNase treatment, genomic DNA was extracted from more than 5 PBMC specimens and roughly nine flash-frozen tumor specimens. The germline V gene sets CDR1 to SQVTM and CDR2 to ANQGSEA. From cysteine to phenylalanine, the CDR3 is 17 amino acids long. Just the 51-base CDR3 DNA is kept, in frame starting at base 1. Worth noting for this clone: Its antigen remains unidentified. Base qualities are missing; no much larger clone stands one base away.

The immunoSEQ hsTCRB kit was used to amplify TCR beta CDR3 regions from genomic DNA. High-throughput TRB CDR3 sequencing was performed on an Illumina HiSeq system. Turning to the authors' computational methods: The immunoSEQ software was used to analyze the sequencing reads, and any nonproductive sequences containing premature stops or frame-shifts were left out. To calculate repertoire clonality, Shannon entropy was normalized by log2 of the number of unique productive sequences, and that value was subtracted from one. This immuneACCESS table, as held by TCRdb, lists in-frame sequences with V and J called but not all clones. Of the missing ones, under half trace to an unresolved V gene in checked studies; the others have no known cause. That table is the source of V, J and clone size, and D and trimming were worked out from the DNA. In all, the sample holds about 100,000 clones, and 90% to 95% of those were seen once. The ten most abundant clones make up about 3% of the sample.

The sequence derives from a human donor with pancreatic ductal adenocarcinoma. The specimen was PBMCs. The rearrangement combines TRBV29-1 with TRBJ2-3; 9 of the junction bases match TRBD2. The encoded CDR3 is CSSRAGEVRSGRSQQYF. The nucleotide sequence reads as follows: TGCAGTTCCCGGGCGGGGGAAGTAAGGAGCGGGAGGTCTCAGCAGTATTTT.